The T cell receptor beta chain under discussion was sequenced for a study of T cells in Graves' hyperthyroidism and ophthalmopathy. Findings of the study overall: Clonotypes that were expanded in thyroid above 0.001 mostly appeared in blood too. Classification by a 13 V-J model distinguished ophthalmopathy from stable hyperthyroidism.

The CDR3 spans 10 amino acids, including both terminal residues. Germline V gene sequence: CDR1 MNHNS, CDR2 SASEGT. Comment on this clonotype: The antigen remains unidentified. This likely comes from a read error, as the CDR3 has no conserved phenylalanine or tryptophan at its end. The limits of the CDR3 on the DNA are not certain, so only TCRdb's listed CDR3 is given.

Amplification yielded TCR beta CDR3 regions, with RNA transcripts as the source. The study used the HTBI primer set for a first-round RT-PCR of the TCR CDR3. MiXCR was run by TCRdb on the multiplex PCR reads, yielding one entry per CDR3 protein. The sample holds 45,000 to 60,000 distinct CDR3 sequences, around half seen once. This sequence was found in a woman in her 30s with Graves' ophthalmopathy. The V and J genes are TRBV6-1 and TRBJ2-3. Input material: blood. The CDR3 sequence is CASSEATALH.